The clone carrying this T cell receptor (beta chain) was seen a few times. Its cognate antigen is unknown. This sample was taken from a study of T cell repertoires in cytomegalovirus infection. Study overall: CMV infection and matching HLA type were both indicated by public TCR beta signatures. Overall study findings and caveats: Individuals carrying CMV plus the relevant HLA were identified by cumulative frequency of public TCR beta families. What dominated the ex vivo response were HLA-C-restricted CMV-specific TCR beta clonotypes.

Trimming removed 6 bases from V and 0 bases from J, with 18 bases in between. The CDR3 has 18 amino acids. The germline CDR1 and CDR2 sequences are MDHEN and SYDVKM. TCRdb processed the reads anew with MiXCR; each CDR3 protein has one entry. Of 200,000 or so distinct CDR3 sequences listed, under 25% are singletons. This chain uses TRBV28 with TRBJ2-6, with D perhaps matching TRBD1 (5 bases). The sequenced sample was PBMCs. The receptor was derived from a human donor in good health (CMV status not recorded). Some clones in this sample may be carry-over from other donors' samples. The CDR3 region is CASSPPEQAFSGANVLTF. CDR3 DNA: TGTGCCAGCAGCCCCCCCGAACAGGCTTTCTCTGGGGCCAACGTCCTGACTTTC.